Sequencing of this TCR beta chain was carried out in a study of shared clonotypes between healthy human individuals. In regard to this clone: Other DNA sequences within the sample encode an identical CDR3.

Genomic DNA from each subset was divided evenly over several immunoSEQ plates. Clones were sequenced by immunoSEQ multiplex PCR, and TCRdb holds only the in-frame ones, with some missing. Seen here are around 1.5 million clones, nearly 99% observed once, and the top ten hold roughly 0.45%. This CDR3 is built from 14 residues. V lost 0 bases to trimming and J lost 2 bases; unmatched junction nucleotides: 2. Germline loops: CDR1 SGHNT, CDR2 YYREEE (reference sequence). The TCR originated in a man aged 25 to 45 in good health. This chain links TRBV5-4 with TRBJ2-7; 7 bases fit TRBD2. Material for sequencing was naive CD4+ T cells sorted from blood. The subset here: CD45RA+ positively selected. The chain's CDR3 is CASSLGGRAYEQYF. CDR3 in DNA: TGTGCCAGCAGCTTGGGAGGGAGGGCCTACGAGCAGTACTTC. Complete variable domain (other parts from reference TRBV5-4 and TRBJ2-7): ETGVTQSPTHLIKTRGQQVTLRCSSQSGHNTVSWYQQALGQGPQFIFQYYREEENGRGNFPPRFSGLQFPNYSSELNVNALELDDSALYLCASSLGGRAYEQYFGPGTRLTVT.